This TCR beta chain was identified in a study of naive and memory T cell subsets. Notes on the study in general: Possibly reflecting memory cells re-expressing CD45RA, a few larger clonotypes occurred in naive repertoires, especially CD8. In naive cells, over 95% of TCR sequences were seen only once.

The beta constant-region primer was an equimolar mix of two oligonucleotides covering TRBC1 and TRBC2. Ligated cDNA was amplified by four rounds of PCR with nested alpha and beta constant-region primers and SP2. An oligonucleotide with the SP2 primer and a 12-nucleotide UMI was ligated to the cDNA 3' end. TCRdb passed the UMI-ligation and nested PCR reads through MiXCR, listing each CDR3 protein once. The data show over 90,000 distinct CDR3 sequences, approximately 10% seen once. After the first PCR, alpha and beta chain libraries were processed separately. Cells stained for CD3, CD4, CD8, CD45RA, CD27 and viability were sorted into four CD45RA/CD27 subsets. A word on this clonotype: Its antigen is not identified.

The source is a human donor in good health. Input material: naive CD4+ T cells from blood.

This CDR3 is CASSSSGVGKGATDTQYF. CDR3 in DNA: TGTGCCAGCAGCTCCTCCGGGGTGGGGAAAGGGGCCACAGATACGCAGTATTTT. V is TRBV6-6 and J is TRBJ2-3; D tentatively reads TRBD1 or TRBD2 (5 bases each). The V gene's germline CDR1 is MNHNY and CDR2 SVGAGI (reference sequence). This CDR3 contains 18 residues. Trimming removed 6 bases at V and 2 bases at J, with 24 bases between.